This TCR beta chain was identified in a study of blood T cells in healthy people across ages. Overall study findings and caveats: Per million T cells, TCR beta diversity dropped roughly linearly as age increased.

The germline gives CDR1 SGHTA, CDR2 FQGNSA. This CDR3 spans 16 amino acids. The J segment lost 7 bases and the V segment lost 0 bases, leaving 6 bases of the junction unmatched. Each donor had around 10 milliliters of peripheral blood drawn. Next came a second PCR, run for roughly 6 to 11 cycles, which used a sample-barcoded 5' primer along with a J-beta primer mix. The authors tagged each cDNA molecule using a template-switch adaptor with 12 random nucleotides. TCRdb reprocessed the 5' RACE reads with MiXCR, giving one entry per CDR3 protein. The data show around 580,000 distinct CDR3 sequences, less than 60% seen once. Of note for this clonotype: Its antigen is unidentified.

The rearrangement links TRBV7-2 to TRBJ2-2, with 9 bases fitting TRBD1. This TCR was sampled from a man older than 75 in good health. The sequencing sample was made of blood. The CDR3 nucleotides are TGTGCCAGCAGCTTAGCCGGGGGACAGGGTGTCGGGGAGCTGTTTTTT. Its translation is CASSLAGGQGVGELFF.